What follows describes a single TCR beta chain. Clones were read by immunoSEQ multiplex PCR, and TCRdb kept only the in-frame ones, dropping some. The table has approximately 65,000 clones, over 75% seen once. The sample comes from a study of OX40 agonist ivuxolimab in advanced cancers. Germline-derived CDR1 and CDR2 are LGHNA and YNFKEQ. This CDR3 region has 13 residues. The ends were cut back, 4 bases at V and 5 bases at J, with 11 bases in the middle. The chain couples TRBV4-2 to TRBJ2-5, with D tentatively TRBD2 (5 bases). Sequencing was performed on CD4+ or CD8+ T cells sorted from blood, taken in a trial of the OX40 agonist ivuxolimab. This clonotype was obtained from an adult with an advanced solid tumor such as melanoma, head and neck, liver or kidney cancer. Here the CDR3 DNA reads TGTGCCAGCAGCCCCCGGGTAGCGGAGACCCAGTACTTC. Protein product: CASSPRVAETQYF.